This TCR beta chain is drawn from a study of blood T cell repertoires in COVID-19. At the level of the study: The United States, Italy and Spain supplied acute and convalescent COVID-19 samples.

Trimming cost V 6 bases and J 4 bases, with 16 bases left between them. CDR3 size: 14 residues. The germline CDR1 and CDR2 sequences are SEHNR and FQNEAQ (reference sequence). In the study's own analysis: By means of reference gene primer amplification, nucleated cell counts were estimated. Sequenced by immunoSEQ multiplex PCR; TCRdb stores in-frame clones only, minus some. From that table come the V and J calls and clone size; the DNA was used to work out D and trimming. The data contain 61,000 or so clones, 65% to 80% of them singletons. The receptor was derived from a woman aged 65 to 85 with acute or convalescent COVID-19. V is TRBV7-9 and J is TRBJ2-7, with D tentatively TRBD1 (6 bases). Sequenced input: peripheral blood. This CDR3 is CASRSFGQGYEQYF. CDR3 DNA sequence: TGTGCCAGCAGATCATTTGGGCAGGGGTACGAGCAGTACTTC.